These T cell receptor beta chains were read from a single sample in a study of cytomegalovirus exposure and HLA in healthy donors. Clones were sequenced by immunoSEQ multiplex PCR, and TCRdb holds only the in-frame ones, with some missing. The sample lists 200,000 to 300,000 clones; approximately 86% were seen once. Sequenced sample: PBMCs. The receptors here all came from a woman in her twenties or thirties in good health and CMV-seropositive. Each CDR3 is given with its conserved first and last residue. Each record gives: CDR3 protein, CDR3 DNA, D gene, J gene, V gene, clone size. The D gene is left open where the match is weak. The size entry is marked missing in some rows and otherwise reads once, few, many or a size class.

CDR3: CASSLEGKEADTQYF
DNA: TGTGCCAGCAGCTTAGAGGGGAAGGAAGCAGATACGCAGTATTTT
D: .
J: TRBJ2-3
V: TRBV7-9
size: .

CDR3: CASSLFGSGNTEAFF
DNA: TGTGCCAGCAGCTTGTTTGGATCAGGGAACACTGAAGCTTTCTTT
D: .
J: TRBJ1-1
V: TRBV7-3
size: few

CDR3: CASSPPQGTNQPQHF
DNA: TGTGCCAGCAGCCCCCCCCAGGGAACGAATCAGCCCCAGCATTTT
D: .
J: TRBJ1-5
V: TRBV7-3
size: once

CDR3: CASSWRAGGAYEQYF
DNA: TGCGCCAGCAGCTGGAGGGCGGGAGGCGCCTACGAGCAGTACTTC
D: TRBD2
J: TRBJ2-7
V: TRBV5-1
size: .

CDR3: CASSLGSGNTDTQYF
DNA: TGTGCCAGCAGCTTAGGGAGCGGAAATACAGATACGCAGTATTTT
D: .
J: TRBJ2-3
V: TRBV11-2
size: .

CDR3: CASSFSNIQYF
DNA: TGTGCCAGCAGTTTCAGTAATATTCAGTACTTC
D: .
J: TRBJ2-4
V: TRBV27
size: .

CDR3: CASSSSGYEQYF
DNA: TGTGCCAGCAGCTCTAGCGGTTACGAGCAGTACTTC
D: TRBD2
J: TRBJ2-7
V: TRBV11-3
size: .

CDR3: CASSLDCGGQGYGYTF
DNA: TGTGCCAGCAGCTTAGATTGTGGCGGACAGGGCTATGGCTACACCTTC
D: TRBD1
J: TRBJ1-2
V: TRBV11-3
size: .

CDR3: CASRRDLGLSRDGYTF
DNA: TGCGCCAGCAGGAGGGATTTAGGCCTGTCGCGAGATGGCTACACCTTC
D: .
J: TRBJ1-2
V: TRBV5-1
size: .

CDR3: CASKGLYGTGNQPQHF
DNA: TGTGCCAGCAAGGGGTTATACGGGACAGGGAATCAGCCCCAGCATTTT
D: TRBD1
J: TRBJ1-5
V: TRBV27
size: .

CDR3: CASSLVSGIRENEQFF
DNA: TGCGCCAGCAGCTTGGTTAGCGGGATAAGAGAGAATGAGCAGTTCTTC
D: TRBD2
J: TRBJ2-1
V: TRBV5-1
size: .

CDR3: CASSPWTSGSFEELFF
DNA: TGTGCCAGCAGCCCCTGGACTAGCGGGAGTTTCGAGGAGCTGTTTTTT
D: TRBD2
J: TRBJ2-2
V: TRBV7-6
size: .

CDR3: CASSLEGLSTGELFF
DNA: TGCGCCAGCAGCTTGGAGGGGCTATCCACCGGGGAGCTGTTTTTT
D: .
J: TRBJ2-2
V: TRBV5-1
size: .

CDR3: CAWSETGYPGNTIYF
DNA: TGTGCCTGGAGCGAGACAGGGTACCCTGGAAACACCATATATTTT
D: TRBD1
J: TRBJ1-3
V: TRBV30
size: .

CDR3: CASSLLTGNLQETQYF
DNA: TGTGCCAGCAGCTTATTGACGGGGAATCTTCAAGAGACCCAGTACTTC
D: .
J: TRBJ2-5
V: TRBV7-9
size: .

CDR3: CAWSRDRGETQYF
DNA: TGTGCCTGGAGTCGGGACAGGGGAGAGACCCAGTACTTC
D: TRBD1
J: TRBJ2-5
V: TRBV30
size: .

CDR3: CASSLAGEAYNEQFF
DNA: TGCGCCAGCAGCTTGGCGGGAGAGGCCTACAATGAGCAGTTCTTC
D: .
J: TRBJ2-1
V: TRBV5-1
size: .

CDR3: CASSYGGGTRAYTQYF
DNA: TGTGCCAGCAGCTACGGGGGAGGAACCCGTGCGTATACGCAGTATTTT
D: .
J: TRBJ2-3
V: TRBV11-2
size: .

CDR3: CAWSQKQGRNTEAFF
DNA: TGTGCCTGGAGCCAGAAACAGGGACGGAACACTGAAGCTTTCTTT
D: .
J: TRBJ1-1
V: TRBV30
size: .

CDR3: CASSHSSGGGTDTQYF
DNA: TGCGCCAGCAGCCACTCATCCGGGGGGGGCACAGATACGCAGTATTTT
D: TRBD2
J: TRBJ2-3
V: TRBV4-1
size: .

CDR3: CASSLFLTSGGYNEQFF
DNA: TGTGCCAGCAGTTTATTCCTGACTAGCGGGGGCTACAATGAGCAGTTCTTC
D: TRBD2
J: TRBJ2-1
V: TRBV27
size: .

CDR3: CASSPRGWTGKSEAFF
DNA: TGTGCCAGCAGTCCAAGGGGCTGGACAGGGAAGAGTGAAGCTTTCTTT
D: TRBD1
J: TRBJ1-1
V: TRBV28
size: .

CDR3: CASSEGRVTYGYTF
DNA: TGCGCCAGCAGTGAGGGCAGGGTGACCTATGGCTACACCTTC
D: .
J: TRBJ1-2
V: TRBV10-2
size: .

CDR3: CASSRETGELFF
DNA: TGCGCCAGCAGCCGGGAAACCGGGGAGCTGTTTTTT
D: .
J: TRBJ2-2
V: TRBV10-1
size: .

CDR3: CASSEAWRGYEQFF
DNA: TGTGCCAGCAGTGAAGCTTGGAGGGGCTATGAGCAGTTCTTC
D: .
J: TRBJ2-1
V: TRBV6-1
size: .

CDR3: CASGGQGGGYTF
DNA: TGTGCCAGCGGGGGACAGGGAGGTGGCTACACCTTC
D: TRBD1
J: TRBJ1-2
V: TRBV11-3
size: .

CDR3: CASSLAGGVYGYTF
DNA: TGTGCCAGCAGCTTAGCAGGCGGGGTATATGGCTACACCTTC
D: .
J: TRBJ1-2
V: TRBV7-9
size: .

CDR3: CASSDSASGRQETQYF
DNA: TGTGCCAGCAGTGACTCGGCTAGCGGGAGACAAGAGACCCAGTACTTC
D: TRBD2
J: TRBJ2-5
V: TRBV6-4
size: .

CDR3: CASSPRTGGQYEQYF
DNA: TGCGCCAGCAGCCCACGGACAGGGGGACAATACGAGCAGTACTTC
D: TRBD1
J: TRBJ2-7
V: TRBV5-1
size: .

CDR3: CASRLAGAFNEQFF
DNA: TGTGCCAGCAGACTAGCGGGAGCCTTCAATGAGCAGTTCTTC
D: TRBD2
J: TRBJ2-1
V: TRBV27
size: .

CDR3: CASSVLGLAAGELFF
DNA: TGTGCCAGCAGCGTACTCGGACTAGCGGCCGGGGAGCTGTTTTTT
D: TRBD2
J: TRBJ2-2
V: TRBV7-2
size: .

CDR3: CASSIGRQAHEQYF
DNA: TGTGCCAGTAGTATAGGGCGACAGGCCCACGAGCAGTACTTC
D: .
J: TRBJ2-7
V: TRBV19
size: .

CDR3: CASSPRDRSTDTQYF
DNA: TGTGCCAGCTCACCGAGGGACAGGAGCACAGATACGCAGTATTTT
D: TRBD1
J: TRBJ2-3
V: TRBV18
size: .

CDR3: CASSFQGNYGYTF
DNA: TGTGCCAGCAGCTTTCAGGGGAACTATGGCTACACCTTC
D: .
J: TRBJ1-2
V: TRBV7-2
size: .

CDR3: CASSLGTGYGGYTF
DNA: TGTGCCAGCAGTTTGGGTACAGGGTATGGTGGCTACACCTTC
D: .
J: TRBJ1-2
V: TRBV28
size: .

CDR3: CASSQDWSDGYTF
DNA: TGTGCCAGCAGCCAAGATTGGTCGGATGGCTACACCTTC
D: .
J: TRBJ1-2
V: TRBV4-2
size: few

CDR3: CASSEYSTDTQYF
DNA: TGCGCCAGCAGTGAGTATAGCACAGATACGCAGTATTTT
D: .
J: TRBJ2-3
V: TRBV5-1
size: .

CDR3: CASSIRDRENIQYF
DNA: TGTGCCAGTAGTATCCGGGACAGGGAGAACATTCAGTACTTC
D: TRBD1
J: TRBJ2-4
V: TRBV19
size: .

CDR3: CAKSRGPNEKLFF
DNA: TGTGCCAAAAGCAGGGGACCGAATGAAAAACTGTTTTTT
D: .
J: TRBJ1-4
V: TRBV5-4
size: .

CDR3: CASSHLTSSPDTQYF
DNA: TGTGCCAGCAGCCATTTGACTAGCTCACCAGATACGCAGTATTTT
D: TRBD2
J: TRBJ2-3
V: TRBV11-3
size: .

CDR3: CAWRGDRGPSDTQYF
DNA: TGTGCCTGGAGGGGGGACAGGGGGCCATCAGATACGCAGTATTTT
D: TRBD1
J: TRBJ2-3
V: TRBV30
size: .

CDR3: CASSSDRAHYEQYF
DNA: TGCGCCAGCAGCAGTGACAGGGCACACTACGAGCAGTACTTC
D: TRBD1
J: TRBJ2-7
V: TRBV5-1
size: once

CDR3: CASTRQGLNEQFF
DNA: TGTGCCAGTACCCGACAGGGTCTAAATGAGCAGTTCTTC
D: TRBD1
J: TRBJ2-1
V: TRBV19
size: .

CDR3: CASSFAENTGELFF
DNA: TGTGCCAGCAGTTTTGCAGAAAACACCGGGGAGCTGTTTTTT
D: .
J: TRBJ2-2
V: TRBV27
size: .

CDR3: CASSFGLRTASTNYGYTF
DNA: TGTGCCAGCAGTTTTGGGCTTCGGACAGCCTCCACTAACTATGGCTACACCTTC
D: .
J: TRBJ1-2
V: TRBV27
size: few

CDR3: CASSFSGVYEQYF
DNA: TGTGCCAGCAGTTTTTCAGGTGTCTACGAGCAGTACTTC
D: .
J: TRBJ2-7
V: TRBV28
size: .

CDR3: CASHNNRDKQYF
DNA: TGTGCCAGCCACAATAACCGGGACAAACAGTACTTC
D: .
J: TRBJ2-4
V: TRBV27
size: .

CDR3: CASSLWGGAQPQHF
DNA: TGTGCCAGCAGTTTATGGGGGGGCGCTCAGCCCCAGCATTTT
D: .
J: TRBJ1-5
V: TRBV27
size: .

CDR3: CASSQDWGTETSTEAFF
DNA: TGCGCCAGCAGCCAAGATTGGGGGACAGAGACTTCCACTGAAGCTTTCTTT
D: TRBD1
J: TRBJ1-1
V: TRBV4-1
size: .

CDR3: CASSLRDRTYGYTF
DNA: TGTGCCAGCAGCCTCCGGGACAGGACATATGGCTACACCTTC
D: TRBD1
J: TRBJ1-2
V: TRBV7-8
size: .

CDR3: CASSPRGLAGDEQYF
DNA: TGTGCCAGCAGCCCCCGAGGACTAGCGGGGGACGAGCAGTACTTC
D: TRBD2
J: TRBJ2-7
V: TRBV6-5
size: .

CDR3: CASSLTGGGYEQYF
DNA: TGTGCCAGCAGCTTAACGGGAGGGGGGTACGAGCAGTACTTC
D: .
J: TRBJ2-7
V: TRBV7-3
size: .